The 29 T cell receptor beta chains given below trace back to one sample, sequenced in a study of molecular identifiers for immune sequencing clone quantification. TCRdb analysed the PCR reads with MiXCR anew, one entry per CDR3 protein. Altogether 460,000 or so distinct CDR3 sequences are present, 20% to 25% being singletons, with the ten largest covering more than 0.8%. The sequenced material came from naive CD8+ T cells from blood, with Jurkat cell RNA spiked in. Subset indicated: FACS-sorted CD8+CD4-CCR7+CD45RA+ naive T cells. The receptor set was obtained from a human donor in good health. Some libraries in this study had Jurkat cell RNA spiked in.

On this clonotype itself: One end of the junction varies from germline; a read error may be responsible. This chain uses TRBV20-1 with TRBJ2-3; no reliable D call. The CDR3 runs to 15 residues. In germline, CDR1 is DFQATT, CDR2 SNEGSKA (reference sequence). CDR3: CSAPAWQVSTDMQYF. CDR3 in DNA: TGCAGTGCCCCCGCGTGGCAAGTTAGCACAGATATGCAGTATTTT.

Of note for this clonotype: A single base separates this from a much larger clone, so it may be a read error. The V gene is TRBV7-9, the J gene TRBJ1-6; perhaps TRBD1 as D (5 bases). The CDR3 runs 15 residues. V dropped 5 bases and J dropped 7 bases, with 15 bases sitting between them. Germline CDR1 reads SEHNR; CDR2 reads FQNEAQ (reference sequence). This CDR3 reads CASSPPDSSNSPLHF. The CDR3 DNA reads as TGTGCCAGCAGCCCACCCGACAGCTCCAATTCACCCCTCCACTTT.

This clonotype was recorded at least ten times. The chain couples TRBV7-9 to TRBJ2-4, with D unclear. This CDR3 has 12 residues. The V and J ends lost 6 bases and 5 bases respectively, with 8 bases between them. Germline lookup yields CDR1 SEHNR and CDR2 FQNEAQ (reference sequence). CDR3 sequence reads: CASSSPENIQYF. The DNA of the CDR3 is TGTGCCAGCAGTTCCCCAGAAAACATTCAGTACTTC. The variable domain in full, with the rest retrieved from reference TRBV7-9 and TRBJ2-4, is DTGVSQNPRHKITKRGQNVTFRCDPISEHNRLYWYRQTLGQGPEFLTYFQNEAQLEKSRLLSDRFSAERPKGSFSTLEIQRTEQGDSAMYLCASSSPENIQYFGAGTRLSVL.

The sample holds a few counts of this clonotype. The chain links TRBV20-1 to TRBJ2-3, with 8 nucleotides matching TRBD2. Germline V gene data show CDR1 as DFQATT and CDR2 as SNEGSKA (reference sequence). The V gene end was trimmed by 0 bases and the J gene end by 8 bases; junction bases not matched to a gene: 13. The CDR3 has 16 amino acids. CDR3 amino acids: CSARDGSGAWTGTQYF. The CDR3 DNA sequence: TGCAGTGCTAGAGATGGTAGCGGGGCGTGGACGGGTACGCAGTATTTT.

This clonotype was seen repeatedly, ten times or more. The genes are TRBV4-3 and TRBJ1-4; D might be TRBD1 (6 bases). V dropped 3 bases and J dropped 6 bases, with 14 bases sitting between them. CDR1 LGHNA and CDR2 YSLEER come from the germline V gene. The CDR3 sequence is 15 residues long. This CDR3 is CASSHSTGQHEKLFF. The CDR3 DNA reads as TGCGCCAGCAGCCACTCGACAGGACAGCATGAAAAACTGTTTTTT.

This clonotype occurred a few times. The J gene is TRBJ2-1, the V gene TRBV7-6; TRBD2 matches at 9 bases. Germline-derived CDR1 and CDR2 are SGHVS and FNYEAQ. The V segment lost 0 bases and the J segment 0 bases; nucleotides outside the gene matches: 12. The CDR3 spans 20 residues. The CDR3: CASSLARSSGEQSSYNEQFF. The DNA of the CDR3 is TGTGCCAGCAGCTTAGCGCGATCTAGCGGGGAGCAGAGCTCCTACAATGAGCAGTTCTTC.

This clonotype was recorded many times. The chain has TRBV28 and TRBJ2-7; D might be TRBD2 (5 bases). The CDR3 is 13 amino acids. Germline V gives CDR1 MDHEN, CDR2 SYDVKM. Trimming left V 8 bases short and J 3 bases short, with 14 bases between. The CDR3 region has the DNA TGTGCCAGCCTCGAGCGGCTCGGCTACGAGCAGTACTTC. Amino acid sequence: CASLERLGYEQYF.

This clonotype appeared many times. The chain employs TRBV4-3 and TRBJ2-4; 7 bases are shared with TRBD2. V lost 0 bases, J lost 0 bases, and 5 bases stayed unmatched. The CDR3 extends over 17 amino acids. Germline V gene data show CDR1 as LGHNA and CDR2 as YSLEER. This CDR3 is CASSQEPAGLAKNIQYF. The CDR3 DNA sequence: TGCGCCAGCAGCCAAGAACCAGCGGGGCTAGCCAAAAACATTCAGTACTTC.

The gene calls are TRBV6-5 and TRBJ2-7; D possibly corresponds to TRBD2 (6 bases). Germline V lookup: CDR1 MNHEY, CDR2 SVGAGI. The CDR3 loop spans 15 amino acids. Trimming took 0 bases from V and 4 from J, leaving 13 bases between them. CDR3 nucleotides: TGTGCCAGCAGTTACTCTGGGGGGAGTGCTTACGAGCAGTACTTC. Its translation is CASSYSGGSAYEQYF.

The table lists this clonotype with a few counts. This chain connects TRBV12-3 or TRBV12-4 to TRBJ2-7; TRBD1 might be the D (6 bases). There are 15 residues in the CDR3. Trimming shortened V by 6 bases and J by 1 base, and 16 bases separated the two germline ends. The CDR3 reads CASSGWLGGSYEQYF. In nucleotides, the CDR3 is TGTGCCAGCAGCGGATGGCTAGGGGGTTCCTACGAGCAGTACTTC.

This clonotype was detected ten times or more. The V call is TRBV7-9, the J call TRBJ2-5; TRBD2 matches 11 bases. The germline V gene has CDR1 SEHNR and CDR2 FQNEAQ (reference sequence). The CDR3 totals 14 residues. Unmatched junction bases numbered 2, after V lost 5 bases and J lost 3 bases. CDR3 region: CASSETSGEETQYF. The CDR3 DNA reads TGTGCCAGCAGCGAGACTAGCGGGGAAGAGACCCAGTACTTC.

Turning to this clonotype: A read error may account for a junction end that differs from germline. The chain is built from TRBV5-3 and TRBJ2-5, with D possibly matching TRBD1 (5 bases). TRBV5-3 is flagged as an ORF with uncertain function. The CDR3 covers 14 residues. The CDR3 reads CASSLGSTEETQYF. CDR3 bases: TGTGCCAGCAGCTTGGGTTCGACAGAAGAGACCCAGTACTTC.

There are a few counts of this clonotype. The chain is built from TRBV6-2 or TRBV6-3 and TRBJ2-1; D might be TRBD1 (6 bases). V lost 2 bases, J lost 3 bases, and 11 bases lay in between. This CDR3 contains 15 residues. Germline loops: CDR1 MNHEY, CDR2 SVGEGT. The CDR3 sequence is CASSYGPGVYNEQFF. The CDR3 region has the DNA TGTGCCAGCAGTTACGGTCCAGGGGTCTACAATGAGCAGTTCTTC.

The CDR3 loop reads CASSDFGRGPQWNGYTF. For the CDR3, the DNA is TGTGCCAGCAGTGATTTTGGACGGGGCCCTCAATGGAATGGCTACACCTTC. The gene calls are TRBV6-1 and TRBJ1-2; D may be TRBD1 (5 bases). CDR1 and CDR2 from the germline V gene are MNHNS and SASEGT. The CDR3 runs to 17 residues. V gave up 3 bases and J gave up 6 bases, with 23 bases separating them.

This clonotype was observed many times. This chain joins TRBV28 and TRBJ2-7; D is possibly TRBD1 (5 bases). The germline V and J ends were trimmed by 3 bases and 3 bases, with 12 bases remaining between them. Germline values: CDR1 MDHEN, CDR2 SYDVKM. This CDR3 has 14 residues. This CDR3 reads CASSFQGMDYEQYF. The DNA of the CDR3 is TGTGCCAGCAGTTTTCAGGGTATGGACTACGAGCAGTACTTC.

The CDR3 reads CASSFQGVTGELFF. The CDR3 DNA follows: TGTGCCAGCAGCTTCCAGGGTGTCACCGGGGAGCTGTTTTTT. The rearrangement uses TRBV11-2 and TRBJ2-2; D is possibly TRBD1 (5 bases). Trimming cost V 3 bases and J 4 bases, with 9 bases left between them. Germline V CDR1 and CDR2: SGHAT, FQNNGV. The CDR3 covers 14 residues.

With respect to this clonotype: It may be a read error: a sequence one base away is much more abundant. The chain uses TRBV5-1 and TRBJ2-1, with D unresolved. This CDR3 has 15 amino acids. CDR1 and CDR2 (germline): SGHRS, YFSETQ. Trimming stripped 1 base from V and 2 bases from J, with 10 bases between. The CDR3 nucleotides read TGCGCCAGCAGCTTGTCGTCCCCCCCCTACAATGAGCAGTTCTTC. It encodes CASSLSSPPYNEQFF. Looking up the rest from reference TRBV5-1 and TRBJ2-1 gives the full variable domain: KAGVTQTPRYLIKTRGQQVTLSCSPISGHRSVSWYQQTPGQGLQFLFEYFSETQRNKGNFPGRFSGRQFSNSRSEMNVSTLELGDSALYLCASSLSSPPYNEQFFGPGTRLTVL.

This chain uses TRBV13 with TRBJ1-1, with D hard to call. Germline V lookup: CDR1 PRHDT, CDR2 FYEKMQ (reference sequence). CDR3 length equals 15 residues. V dropped 5 bases and J dropped 0 bases, with 13 bases sitting between them. CDR3 DNA: TGTGCCAGCAGCGGCCAATTCGAACTGAACACTGAAGCTTTCTTT. This codes for CASSGQFELNTEAFF.

J is TRBJ2-2 and V is TRBV19; TRBD1 matches at 8 bases. Germline lookup yields CDR1 LNHDA and CDR2 SQIVND (reference sequence). The CDR3 has 18 residues. The trim removed 1 base at V and 4 bases at J, leaving 11 bases unmatched. CDR3 nucleotides: TGTGCCAGTAGTATAGGCCCCAGGACAGGGTTGGGCACCGGGGAGCTGTTTTTT. Its protein is CASSIGPRTGLGTGELFF.

This clonotype was counted a few times. The chain combines TRBV6-2 or TRBV6-3 with TRBJ2-7; TRBD2 might be the D (6 bases). The germline CDR1 and CDR2 sequences are MNHEY and SVGEGT. Trimming took off 8 bases at V and 3 bases at J, with 20 bases between the two ends. The CDR3 spans 15 residues. Written as DNA, the CDR3 is TGTGCCAGCGTACGGTTGGACGCCGGGGGCTACGAGCAGTACTTC. This codes for CASVRLDAGGYEQYF.

This clonotype has a count of ten or more. The chain is built from TRBV20-1 and TRBJ2-7; tentative D call: TRBD2 (5 bases). V gave up 0 bases and J gave up 0 bases, with 12 bases separating them. This CDR3 spans 15 amino acids. Germline V gene data show CDR1 as DFQATT and CDR2 as SNEGSKA (reference sequence). CDR3 loop: CSARETPGYSYEQYF. The CDR3 region has the DNA TGCAGTGCTAGAGAAACCCCGGGGTACTCCTACGAGCAGTACTTC.

The gene calls are TRBV6-2 or TRBV6-3 and TRBJ1-5; 9 nucleotides align to TRBD1. V lost 5 bases to trimming and J lost 7 bases; unmatched junction nucleotides: 6. This CDR3 has 14 amino acids. Germline values: CDR1 MNHEY, CDR2 SVGEGT. This CDR3 reads CASSGQGFGQPQHF. CDR3 DNA: TGTGCCAGCAGTGGACAGGGGTTTGGGCAGCCCCAGCATTTT.

This chain joins TRBV4-3 and TRBJ2-2; D possibly corresponds to TRBD1 (6 bases). V was trimmed by 2 bases and J by 1 base, leaving 8 bases between them. The length of the CDR3 is 15 residues. Germline V gives CDR1 LGHNA, CDR2 YSLEER. CDR3 protein: CASSQTGQNTGELFF. CDR3 in DNA: TGCGCCAGCAGCCAAACGGGACAGAACACCGGGGAGCTGTTTTTT.

This clonotype showed up many times. The V call is TRBV30, the J call TRBJ2-7, with D perhaps given as TRBD1 or TRBD2 (5 bases each). This CDR3 contains 11 residues. V lost 3 bases, J lost 6 bases, and 9 bases lay in between. Germline V gene data show CDR1 as GTSNPN and CDR2 as SVGIG (reference sequence). The CDR3 coding sequence is TGTGCCTGGAGGGGACCGTCCGAGCAGTACTTC. Its protein is CAWRGPSEQYF.

This clonotype appeared a few times. This chain connects TRBV5-5 to TRBJ1-1; D unclear. This CDR3 spans 13 amino acids. The germline V and J ends were trimmed by 5 bases and 0 bases, with 8 bases remaining between them. Germline assignment: CDR1 SGHKS and CDR2 YYEKEE (reference sequence). CDR3 DNA: TGTGCCAGCAGGAGCTATCTGAACACTGAAGCTTTCTTT. Translation gives CASRSYLNTEAFF.

This clonotype was detected many times. The chain couples TRBV7-9 to TRBJ1-1; D not certain. Germline-derived CDR1 and CDR2 are SEHNR and FQNEAQ (reference sequence). The CDR3 is made up of 15 amino acids. The ends were cut back, 5 bases at V and 4 bases at J, with 17 bases in the middle. The CDR3 DNA is TGTGCCAGCAGCCCATCCTCGATCGGCGGCACTGAAGCTTTCTTT. Residues: CASSPSSIGGTEAFF.

J is TRBJ2-7 and V is TRBV7-9; 12 positions match TRBD1. Germline loops: CDR1 SEHNR, CDR2 FQNEAQ (reference sequence). The CDR3 sequence is 17 residues long. The V gene end was trimmed by 1 base and the J gene end by 0 bases; junction bases not matched to a gene: 4. The CDR3 reads CASSLGGQGASSYEQYF. The CDR3 nucleotides read TGTGCCAGCAGCTTAGGGGGACAGGGGGCCTCCTCCTACGAGCAGTACTTC.

At least ten counts were recorded for this clonotype. This chain connects TRBV7-2 to TRBJ2-1, with TRBD2 matching 14 bases. The CDR3 has 15 residues. V was clipped by 5 bases and J by 8 bases; unmatched bases: 5. Germline assignment: CDR1 SGHTA and CDR2 FQGNSA. Written as DNA, the CDR3 is TGTGCCAGCAGCCAAGGGACTAGCGGGGGTGATGAGCAGTTCTTC. This encodes CASSQGTSGGDEQFF. The full variable domain, in which reference TRBV7-2 and TRBJ2-1 provide the parts outside the CDR3, is GAGVSQSPSNKVTEKGKDVELRCDPISGHTALYWYRQSLGQGLEFLIYFQGNSAPDKSGLPSDRFSAERTGGSVSTLTIQRTQQEDSAVYLCASSQGTSGGDEQFFGPGTRLTVL.

V and J are TRBV4-3 and TRBJ2-5, with TRBD2 matching 12 bases. Germline values: CDR1 LGHNA, CDR2 YSLEER. With V trimmed by 0 bases and J by 9 bases, 14 bases remained unmatched. CDR3 length equals 18 residues. The CDR3 DNA reads TGCGCCAGCAGCCAAGATCTACCGCTAGCGGGAGGGTCAGTGGCCCAGTACTTC. This encodes CASSQDLPLAGGSVAQYF.